Following are 8 T cell receptor beta chains from one sample sequenced in a study of T cells in women clearing cervical HPV infection. Some clones are missing from TCRdb's copy, which holds only in-frame ones; the method was immunoSEQ multiplex PCR. The sample's table shows more than 20,000 clones. Material for sequencing was blood buffy coat. These receptors all stem from a woman between 18 and 69 years old with a cervical HPV16 infection that either progressed to CIN3+ or cleared (not recorded which).

Concerning this clone itself: The CDR3 end lies 3 residues beyond the end of the read and is filled in from the germline J gene. The V call is TRBV19, the J call TRBJ1-2; maybe TRBD1 (5 bases). This CDR3 has 13 amino acids. In germline, CDR1 is LNHDA, CDR2 SQIVND (reference sequence). The covered CDR3 bases are TGTGCCAGTAGTACAACCAGGGCTGGCGAC. It specifies CASSTTRAGD. The whole CDR3 sequence is CASSTTRAGDYTF.

About this clone: The read finishes 3 residues shy of the CDR3 end, and the germline J gene is used to complete it. The V gene is TRBV30, the J gene TRBJ2-5; TRBD2 aligns across 10 bases. Germline V lookup: CDR1 GTSNPN, CDR2 SVGIG (reference sequence). The CDR3 consists of 15 residues. With V trimmed by 1 base and J by 2 bases, 4 bases remained unmatched. Partial CDR3 DNA: TGTGCCTGGAGTGGAATAGCGGGAGGTCAAGAGACC. It codes for CAWSGIAGGQET. The full CDR3 protein is CAWSGIAGGQETQYF.

To note about this clone: The read ends 3 residues shy of where the CDR3 ends; the end is completed using the germline J gene. The chain is built from TRBV5-1 and TRBJ2-2; 7 bases fit TRBD2. Unmatched junction bases numbered 5, after V lost 4 bases and J lost 2 bases. Germline assignment: CDR1 SGHRS and CDR2 YFSETQ. This CDR3 is built from 15 residues. CDR3 DNA, as far as it was read: TGCGCCAGCAGCCGCGGGACTATCAACACCGGGGAG. Translating gives CASSRGTINTGE. The whole CDR3 protein reads CASSRGTINTGELFF.

Comments on this clone: The read ends 3 residues shy of where the CDR3 ends; the end is completed using the germline J gene. The V and J genes are TRBV6-1 and TRBJ1-1; 7 bases agree with TRBD1. V trimming: 4 bases; J trimming: 1 base; junction bases outside the gene matches: 0. Germline CDR1 MNHNS, CDR2 SASEGT. This CDR3 contains 13 residues. The chain's CDR3 is CASSGDRNTEAFF. The part of the CDR3 DNA that was read is TGTGCCAGCAGTGGGGACAGGAACACTGAA.

Note on this clone: The sequenced fragment ends 3 residues before the CDR3 boundary, so the rest is inferred from the germline J gene. V usage is TRBV5-1 and J usage is TRBJ1-2; 7 bases match TRBD1. The germline V gene encodes CDR1 SGHRS and CDR2 YFSETQ. CDR3 size: 15 residues. The V segment lost 2 bases and the J segment 6 bases; nucleotides outside the gene matches: 10. The sequenced CDR3 bases are TGCGCCAGCAGCTTACAAGGGACAGCTTCGGATGGC. It is translated as CASSLQGTASDG. The CDR3, in full, reads CASSLQGTASDGYTF.

Details on this clone: The CDR3 is cut off 3 residues early in the read; its end comes from the germline J gene. This chain connects TRBV5-1 to TRBJ1-2, with a possible D match to TRBD1 (6 bases). In germline, CDR1 is SGHRS, CDR2 YFSETQ. CDR3 length: 14 residues. V was cut by 0 bases and J by 0 bases, with 6 bases left in between. The part of the CDR3 DNA that was read is TGCGCCAGCAGCTTGGGGACAGCTAACTATGGC. Amino acids: CASSLGTANYG. The full-length CDR3 reads as CASSLGTANYGYTF.

Notes on this clone: The observed sequence ends 3 residues before the CDR3 terminus, with the missing tail filled in from the germline J gene. The chain is built from TRBV20-1 and TRBJ2-7; 8 positions agree with TRBD2. The CDR3 length is 14 residues. CDR1 is DFQATT and CDR2 is SNEGSKA in the germline V gene (reference sequence). V trimming: 1 base; J trimming: 4 bases; junction bases outside the gene matches: 6. The CDR3 reads CSARAVAGRYEQYF. The covered CDR3 bases are TGCAGTGCTAGAGCTGTAGCGGGAAGGTACGAG.

Comments on this clone: The read gets to within 3 residues of the CDR3 end, and the germline J gene fills in the rest. V and J are TRBV18 and TRBJ2-7, with 15 positions matching TRBD2. In germline, CDR1 is KGHSH, CDR2 LQKENI. The CDR3 consists of 18 residues. The V gene end was trimmed by 4 bases and the J gene end by 3 bases; junction bases not matched to a gene: 10. The CDR3 region is CASSQQWTSGGVLYEQYF. The sequenced CDR3 bases are TGTGCCAGCTCACAACAATGGACTAGCGGGGGGGTTCTCTACGAG. Full variable domain (outside the CDR3, taken from reference TRBV18 and TRBJ2-7): NAGVMQNPRHLVRRRGQEARLRCSPMKGHSHVYWYRQLPEEGLKFMVYLQKENIIDESGMPKERFSAEFPKEGPSILRIQQVVRGDSAAYFCASSQQWTSGGVLYEQYFGPGTRLTVT.